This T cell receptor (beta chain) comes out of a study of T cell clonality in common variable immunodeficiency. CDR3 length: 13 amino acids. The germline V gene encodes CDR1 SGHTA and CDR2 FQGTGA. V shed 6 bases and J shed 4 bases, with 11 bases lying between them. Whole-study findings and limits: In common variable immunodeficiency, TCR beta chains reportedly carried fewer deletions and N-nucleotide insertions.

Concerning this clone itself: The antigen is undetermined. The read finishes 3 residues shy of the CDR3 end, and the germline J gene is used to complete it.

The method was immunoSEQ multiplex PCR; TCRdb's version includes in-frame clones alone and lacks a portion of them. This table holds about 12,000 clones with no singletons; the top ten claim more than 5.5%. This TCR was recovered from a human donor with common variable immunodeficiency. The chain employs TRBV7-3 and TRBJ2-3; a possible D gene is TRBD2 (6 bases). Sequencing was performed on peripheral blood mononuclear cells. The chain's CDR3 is CASSEGGPDTQYF. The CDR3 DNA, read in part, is TGTGCCAGCAGTGAAGGAGGGCCAGATACG.